The clone carrying this T cell receptor beta chain was observed once. V was clipped by 1 base and J by 2 bases, with 14 bases between them. This CDR3 contains 16 residues. In germline, CDR1 is SGHNT, CDR2 YENEEA. The data derive from a study of blood T cell repertoires in COVID-19. Study context: Acute and convalescent COVID-19 samples came from the United States, Italy and Spain.

Libraries were prepared by immunoSEQ multiplex PCR; TCRdb keeps only in-frame clonotypes and omits some of them. The table shows roughly 250,000 clones, with 65% to 80% occurring only once. V is TRBV11-3 and J is TRBJ2-5, with a possible D match to TRBD1 (7 bases). The specimen was peripheral blood. The sequence derives from a woman between 35 and 50 years old with active or convalescent COVID-19. The CDR3 region is CASSLGRQGGQETQYF. The CDR3 DNA reads as TGTGCCAGCAGCTTAGGCCGGCAGGGGGGACAAGAGACCCAGTACTTC.